The rows below give T cell receptor beta chains drawn from one sample of a study of monozygotic twins with inflammatory bowel disease. TCRdb re-called the 5' RACE reads; one entry per CDR3 protein, DNA not given. This sample carries 440,000 or so distinct CDR3 sequences, with under 3% going to the ten biggest clones. Sample: blood. The receptors were sampled from a human donor with ulcerative colitis or Crohn's disease, or a healthy co-twin of an affected twin (not recorded which). CDR3s include the opening cysteine and the closing phenylalanine or tryptophan.

TRBV12-3/TRBV12-4	TRBJ1-2	CASSLLQGGALYGYTF
TRBV19	TRBJ2-5	CASSISEGETQYF
TRBV20-1	TRBJ2-6	CSARDGAGLRTGANVLTF
TRBV12-3/TRBV12-4	TRBJ1-2	CASSSQGSYGYTF
TRBV3-1	TRBJ2-5	CASSLSTIDETQYF
TRBV28	TRBJ2-5	CASSSGTEYQETQYF
TRBV5-6	TRBJ1-4	CASSLGQANEKLFF
TRBV5-1	TRBJ2-5	CASSADRVQETQYF
TRBV7-2	TRBJ1-6	CASSLERPNSPLHF
TRBV5-1	TRBJ2-7	CASSLGGDPYEQYF
TRBV24-1	TRBJ1-5	CATSDSRTGRGQPQHF